This T cell receptor (beta chain) emerged from a study of T cells after yellow fever vaccination. Each CDR3 protein gets one entry after TCRdb re-called the 5' RACE reads with MiXCR. The sample yields under 700,000 distinct CDR3 sequences, about a sixth seen once. This clonotype came up many times. The germline V and J ends were trimmed by 5 bases and 0 bases, with 17 bases remaining between them. Germline CDR1 MNHEY, CDR2 SVGEGT. The CDR3 covers 17 residues. Specimen: PBMCs, collected more than 4 days after the first yellow fever vaccination. This chain connects TRBV6-2 or TRBV6-3 to TRBJ2-4; D possibly matches TRBD1 or TRBD2 (5 bases each). The source of this sequence is a man aged 18 to 35 who received the YFV17D yellow fever vaccine. The CDR3 spells CASSNTGTYVAKNIQYF. The CDR3 nucleotides read TGTGCCAGCAGTAATACCGGGACGTACGTAGCCAAAAACATTCAGTACTTC.